This is a list of T cell receptor beta chains from one sample in a study of patients with pleural tuberculosis. TCRdb reanalysed the reads using MiXCR and keeps one entry per CDR3 protein. The sample gives approximately 50,000 distinct CDR3 sequences, less than 8% of which show up once; 15% to 20% is in the top ten. Source of these receptors: a human donor with pleural tuberculosis. Both conserved end residues are part of each CDR3. Each record gives: CDR3 length, clone size, J gene, D gene, V gene, CDR3 protein, CDR3 DNA. The D gene is left open where the match is weak. Clone size is given for some rows only: seen once, a few or many times, or a class if the clone is expanded.

>13|many|TRBJ1-1|NA|TRBV4-2
CASRNRAGTEAFF
TGTGCCAGCAGAAACAGGGCCGGCACTGAAGCTTTCTTT
>12|many|TRBJ2-1|NA|TRBV11-1
CASSLGLNEQFF
TGTGCCAGCAGCTTAGGTCTCAATGAGCAGTTCTTC
>14|many|TRBJ2-5|NA|TRBV19
CASSIDRLPSTQYF
TGTGCCAGTAGTATAGATCGACTACCCTCGACCCAGTACTTC
>12|many|TRBJ1-1|NA|TRBV29-1
CSAKEGDTEAFF
TGCAGCGCAAAAGAGGGGGACACTGAAGCTTTCTTT
>14|few|TRBJ2-5|NA|TRBV12-3/TRBV12-4
CASSLNLGGETQYF
TGTGCCAGCAGTTTAAATCTTGGTGGTGAGACCCAGTACTTC
>16|many|TRBJ2-3|TRBD2|TRBV2
CASSELGEGQTDTQYF
TGTGCCAGCAGTGAATTGGGGGAGGGCCAAACAGATACGCAGTATTTT
>15|NA|TRBJ2-3|TRBD2|TRBV13
CASTARDYILDTQYF
TGTGCCAGCACCGCCAGGGACTATATCCTTGATACGCAGTATTTT
>15|many|TRBJ1-6|NA|TRBV6-2/TRBV6-3
CASSYSGRSAFPLHF
TGTGCCAGCAGTTACTCCGGACGGAGTGCGTTCCCCCTCCACTTT
>14|NA|TRBJ1-1|NA|TRBV5-4
CASSSDRKNTEAFF
TGTGCCAGCAGCTCCGACAGGAAGAACACTGAAGCTTTCTTT
>16|many|TRBJ2-3|NA|TRBV20-1
CSARDRRRASTDTQYF
TGCAGTGCTAGAGATCGGCGGAGGGCTAGCACAGATACGCAGTATTTT
>14|many|TRBJ1-5|NA|TRBV11-2
CASSLGISNQPQHF
TGTGCCAGCAGCTTGGGAATTAGCAATCAGCCCCAGCATTTT
>14|many|TRBJ2-7|TRBD2|TRBV27
CASSSAGARYEQYF
TGTGCCAGCAGTTCAGCGGGAGCTAGGTACGAGCAGTACTTC
>15|many|TRBJ1-1|NA|TRBV28
CAIQPGTTGSTEAFF
TGTGCCATCCAACCCGGGACAACAGGGAGCACTGAAGCTTTCTTT
>13|many|TRBJ1-1|NA|TRBV6-1
CASSWTANTEAFF
TGTGCCAGCAGCTGGACAGCCAACACTGAAGCTTTCTTT
>17|large|TRBJ2-3|TRBD2|TRBV7-1
CASSSLGEGRSTDTQYF
TGTGCCAGCAGCTCTCTGGGGGAGGGCAGGAGCACAGATACGCAGTATTTT
>17|many|TRBJ1-5|TRBD1|TRBV25-1
CASSTITGGLGNQPQHF
TGTGCCAGCAGTACGATTACAGGGGGTCTTGGAAATCAGCCCCAGCATTTT
>14|many|TRBJ1-2|NA|TRBV28
CASTNLGVDYGYTF
TGTGCCAGCACCAATCTAGGGGTGGACTATGGCTACACCTTC
>17|many|TRBJ2-7|TRBD1|TRBV20-1
CSARLPLPGQDSYEQYF
TGCAGTGCTAGACTCCCTCTTCCGGGACAGGACTCCTACGAGCAGTACTTC
>15|NA|TRBJ1-3|NA|TRBV12-3/TRBV12-4
CASSREVYSGNTIYF
TGTGCCAGCAGTCGGGAGGTTTATTCTGGAAACACCATATATTTT
>14|many|TRBJ2-3|TRBD1|TRBV10-3
CAIRGQGVQDTQYF
TGTGCCATCAGAGGACAGGGCGTCCAAGATACGCAGTATTTT
>14|many|TRBJ2-2|TRBD1|TRBV6-1
CASRTGENTGELFF
TGTGCCAGCCGGACAGGGGAGAACACCGGGGAGCTGTTTTTT
>14|many|TRBJ2-5|TRBD1|TRBV11-2
CASSPDRAQETQYF
TGTGCCAGCAGCCCCGACAGGGCACAAGAGACCCAGTACTTC
>15|few|TRBJ2-1|NA|TRBV11-2
CASSLDRGSGFGKFF
TGTGCCAGCAGCTTAGATCGGGGTAGCGGCTTCGGGAAGTTCTTC
>16|many|TRBJ1-2|NA|TRBV28
CASSFLGSLSNYGYTF
TGTGCCAGCAGTTTTTTGGGCTCCCTGAGTAACTATGGCTACACCTTC
>13|once|TRBJ2-2|NA|TRBV9
CASSVVGTGELFF
TGTGCCAGCAGCGTAGTCGGCACCGGGGAGCTGTTTTTT
>14|many|TRBJ2-2|NA|TRBV3-1
CASSQDMLNGELFF
TGTGCCAGCAGCCAAGATATGTTGAACGGGGAGCTGTTTTTT
>11|few|TRBJ2-7|NA|TRBV28
CASVRRYEPYF
TGTGCCAGCGTCCGGCGGTACGAGCCGTACTTC
>14|NA|TRBJ2-3|NA|TRBV29-1
CSVVSGKYTDTQYF
TGCAGCGTTGTGTCAGGGAAGTACACAGATACGCAGTATTTT
>15|few|TRBJ2-7|NA|TRBV11-2
CASSLGTGARNEQYF
TGTGCCAGCAGCTTAGGCACGGGGGCGCGGAACGAGCAGTACTTC
>16|many|TRBJ1-1|TRBD1|TRBV20-1
CSAKLRDRPRRTEAFF
TGCAGTGCTAAACTCCGGGACAGGCCACGTCGGACTGAAGCTTTCTTT
>13|many|TRBJ2-5|NA|TRBV5-4
CASSSSGEETQYF
TGTGCCAGCAGCTCGAGCGGAGAAGAGACCCAGTACTTC
>15|many|TRBJ1-1|NA|TRBV11-1
CASSLALAGGTEAFF
TGTGCCAGCAGCTTAGCGCTTGCGGGAGGGACTGAAGCTTTCTTT
>14|many|TRBJ2-7|NA|TRBV2
CASSKGQAFYEQYF
TGTGCCAGCAGTAAGGGGCAGGCCTTCTACGAGCAGTACTTC
>13|many|TRBJ2-7|TRBD2|TRBV20-1
CSGLAPSSYEQYF
TGCAGTGGACTAGCACCGAGCTCCTACGAGCAGTACTTC
>13|many|TRBJ1-2|NA|TRBV24-1
CATSDSGYYGYTF
TGTGCCACCAGTGATTCCGGGTACTATGGCTACACCTTC
>14|few|TRBJ1-2|TRBD1|TRBV29-1
CSVGATGGDYGYTF
TGCAGCGTTGGAGCGACAGGGGGGGACTATGGCTACACCTTC
>16|many|TRBJ2-3|NA|TRBV12-3/TRBV12-4
CASSPRAEGGTDTQYF
TGTGCCAGCAGTCCCCGGGCGGAGGGGGGCACAGATACGCAGTATTTT
>15|NA|TRBJ2-3|TRBD2|TRBV7-3
CASSLSGRSTDTQYF
TGTGCCAGCAGCTTAAGCGGGAGGAGCACAGATACGCAGTATTTT
>12|many|TRBJ2-7|NA|TRBV27
CASSLSGREQYF
TGTGCCAGCAGTTTATCGGGGAGGGAGCAGTACTTC
>14|many|TRBJ2-5|NA|TRBV27
CASSKRQTQETQYF
TGTGCCAGCAGCAAGAGACAGACCCAAGAGACCCAGTACTTC
>14|many|TRBJ1-3|NA|TRBV11-1
CASSLSHSGNTIYF
TGTGCCAGCAGCTTATCACACTCTGGAAACACCATATATTTT
>13|many|TRBJ1-1|NA|TRBV29-1
CSADRVENTEAFF
TGCAGCGCTGACCGGGTGGAGAACACTGAAGCTTTCTTT
>16|few|TRBJ2-7|NA|TRBV7-6
CASSPPGFSGSYEQYF
TGTGCCAGCAGCCCCCCAGGTTTTAGCGGATCCTACGAGCAGTACTTC
>12|many|TRBJ2-3|NA|TRBV11-2
CASSFRTDTQYF
TGTGCCAGCAGCTTCCGGACAGATACGCAGTATTTT
>14|many|TRBJ2-3|TRBD2|TRBV10-3
CAINERELTDTQYF
TGTGCCATCAATGAGCGGGAGCTCACAGATACGCAGTATTTT
>15|many|TRBJ2-1|TRBD2|TRBV20-1
CSARGWSSGRSEQFF
TGCAGTGCTAGAGGGTGGTCTAGCGGGAGATCTGAGCAGTTCTTC
>12|many|TRBJ1-5|NA|TRBV28
CASNGPNQPQHF
TGTGCCAGCAACGGACCAAATCAGCCCCAGCATTTT